The entry below describes one T cell receptor (beta chain). Its cognate antigen is unknown. Amplification targeted TCR beta CDR3 regions from RNA transcripts. Initially, a first-round RT-PCR of the TCR CDR3 employed the HTBI primer set. TCRdb independently ran MiXCR on the multiplex PCR reads; one entry per CDR3 protein. The sample consists of approximately 300,000 distinct CDR3 sequences, about 19% of them appearing once. These data belong to a study of T cells in Graves' hyperthyroidism and ophthalmopathy. Study-level information: Once the initial diagnosis was made, peripheral blood was obtained before any treatment.

Study-level results: In the blood, most expanded thyroid clonotypes above 0.001 appeared as well. Ophthalmopathy onset followed model prediction by a median roughly 6 months.

Germline loops: CDR1 SGHRS, CDR2 YFSETQ. Trimming left V 1 base short and J 0 bases short, with 7 bases between. The CDR3 sequence is 14 residues long. The TCR originated in a man in his fifties with Graves' ophthalmopathy. The chain employs TRBV5-1 and TRBJ2-5; D is unresolved. The sequencing input was blood. The CDR3 sequence: CASSLFTDQETQYF. CDR3 DNA: TGCGCCAGCAGCTTGTTCACAGACCAAGAGACCCAGTACTTC. Drawing the rest from reference TRBV5-1 and TRBJ2-5, the complete variable domain is KAGVTQTPRYLIKTRGQQVTLSCSPISGHRSVSWYQQTPGQGLQFLFEYFSETQRNKGNFPGRFSGRQFSNSRSEMNVSTLELGDSALYLCASSLFTDQETQYFGPGTRLLVL.